The clone carrying this T cell receptor beta chain was observed at least ten times. The sample comes from a study of T cells after yellow fever vaccination. TCRdb re-analysed the 5' RACE reads in MiXCR, keeping a single row per CDR3 protein. The table lists more than 350,000 distinct CDR3 sequences, 11% of them singletons. This clonotype was obtained from a man between 18 and 35 years old who received the YFV17D yellow fever vaccine. Source: PBMCs, taken on the day of the first yellow fever vaccination.

CDR3 sequence reads: CSARWDGNQPQHF. The CDR3 DNA reads as TGCAGTGCTAGATGGGACGGCAATCAGCCCCAGCATTTT. The chain is built from TRBV20-1 and TRBJ1-5; perhaps TRBD1 as D (5 bases). CDR1 and CDR2 (germline): DFQATT, SNEGSKA (reference sequence). V lost 2 bases and J 2 bases, leaving 7 bases between the germline ends. The CDR3 runs to 13 residues.